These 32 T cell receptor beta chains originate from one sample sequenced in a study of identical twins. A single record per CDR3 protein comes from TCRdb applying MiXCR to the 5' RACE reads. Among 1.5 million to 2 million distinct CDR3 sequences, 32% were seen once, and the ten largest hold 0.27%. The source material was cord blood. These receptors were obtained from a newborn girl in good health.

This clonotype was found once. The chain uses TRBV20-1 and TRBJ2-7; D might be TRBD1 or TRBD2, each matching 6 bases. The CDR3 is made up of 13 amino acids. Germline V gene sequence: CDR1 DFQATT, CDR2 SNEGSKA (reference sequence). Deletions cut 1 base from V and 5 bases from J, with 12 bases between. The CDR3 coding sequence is TGCAGTGCTAGAGGGGGGGCGCGTCACGAGCAGTACTTC. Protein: CSARGGARHEQYF.

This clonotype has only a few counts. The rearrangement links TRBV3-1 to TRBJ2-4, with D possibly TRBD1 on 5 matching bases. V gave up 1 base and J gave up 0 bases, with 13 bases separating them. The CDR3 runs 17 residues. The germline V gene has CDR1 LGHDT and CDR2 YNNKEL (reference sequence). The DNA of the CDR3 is TGTGCCAGCAGCCAAGGCCCTAGACAGCTAGCCAAAAACATTCAGTACTTC. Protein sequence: CASSQGPRQLAKNIQYF. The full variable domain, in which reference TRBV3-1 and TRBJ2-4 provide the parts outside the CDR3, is DTAVSQTPKYLVTQMGNDKSIKCEQNLGHDTMYWYKQDSKKFLKIMFSYNNKELIINETVPNRFSPKSPDKAHLNLHINSLELGDSAVYFCASSQGPRQLAKNIQYFGAGTRLSVL.

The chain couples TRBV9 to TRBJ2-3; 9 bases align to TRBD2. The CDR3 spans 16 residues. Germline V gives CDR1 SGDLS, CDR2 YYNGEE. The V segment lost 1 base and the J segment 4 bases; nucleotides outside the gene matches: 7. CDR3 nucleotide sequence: TGTGCCAGCAGCGTAACGGCGGGAGGGCCGGCAGATACGCAGTATTTT. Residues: CASSVTAGGPADTQYF.

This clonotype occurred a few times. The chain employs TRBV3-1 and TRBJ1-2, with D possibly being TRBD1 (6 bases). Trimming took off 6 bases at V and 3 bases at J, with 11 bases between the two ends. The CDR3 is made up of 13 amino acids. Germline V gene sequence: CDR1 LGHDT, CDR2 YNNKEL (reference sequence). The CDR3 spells CASRHRDHYGYTF. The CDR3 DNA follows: TGTGCCAGCAGACACAGGGATCACTATGGCTACACCTTC.

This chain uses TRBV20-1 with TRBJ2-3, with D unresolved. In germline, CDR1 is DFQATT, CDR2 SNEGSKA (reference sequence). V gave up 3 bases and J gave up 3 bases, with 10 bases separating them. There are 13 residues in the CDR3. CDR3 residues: CSASRSATDTQYF. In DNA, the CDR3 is TGCAGTGCTAGTAGGTCAGCGACAGATACGCAGTATTTT.

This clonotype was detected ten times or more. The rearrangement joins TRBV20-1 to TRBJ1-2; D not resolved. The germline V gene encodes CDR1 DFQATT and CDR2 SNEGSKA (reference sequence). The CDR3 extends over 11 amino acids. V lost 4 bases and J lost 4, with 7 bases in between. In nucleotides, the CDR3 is TGCAGTGCTATCGAAGGCTATGGCTACACCTTC. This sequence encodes CSAIEGYGYTF.

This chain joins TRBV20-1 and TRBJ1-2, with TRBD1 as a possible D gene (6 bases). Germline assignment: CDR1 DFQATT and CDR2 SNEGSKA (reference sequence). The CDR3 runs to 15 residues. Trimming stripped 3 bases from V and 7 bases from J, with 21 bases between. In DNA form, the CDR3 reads TGCAGTGCTAGGCGACCAGATTTACAGGGTGCTGGCTACACCTTC. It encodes CSARRPDLQGAGYTF.

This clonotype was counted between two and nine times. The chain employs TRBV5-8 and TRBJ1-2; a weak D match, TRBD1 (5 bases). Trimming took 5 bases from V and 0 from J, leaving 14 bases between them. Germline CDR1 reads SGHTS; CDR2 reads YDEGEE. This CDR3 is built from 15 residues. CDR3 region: CASRTRDGPNYGYTF. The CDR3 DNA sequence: TGTGCCAGCAGAACTCGGGACGGACCTAACTATGGCTACACCTTC.

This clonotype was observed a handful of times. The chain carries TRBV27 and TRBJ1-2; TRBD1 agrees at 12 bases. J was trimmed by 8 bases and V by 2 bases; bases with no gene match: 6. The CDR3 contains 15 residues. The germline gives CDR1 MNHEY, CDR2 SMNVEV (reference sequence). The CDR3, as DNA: TGTGCCAGCAGTTTAGGGGTCGGGACAGGGGGCGGCTACACCTTC. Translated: CASSLGVGTGGGYTF.

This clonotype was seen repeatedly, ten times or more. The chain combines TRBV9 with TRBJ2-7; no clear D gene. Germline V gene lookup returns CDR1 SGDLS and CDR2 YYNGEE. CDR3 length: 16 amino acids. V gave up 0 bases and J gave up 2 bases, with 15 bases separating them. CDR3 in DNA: TGTGCCAGCAGCGTAGCGGGCTTCCCTCCAGCCTACGAGCAGTACTTC. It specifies CASSVAGFPPAYEQYF. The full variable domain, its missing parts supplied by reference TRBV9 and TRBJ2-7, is DSGVTQTPKHLITATGQRVTLRCSPRSGDLSVYWYQQSLDQGLQFLIQYYNGEERAKGNILERFSAQQFPDLHSELNLSSLELGDSALYFCASSVAGFPPAYEQYFGPGTRLTVT.

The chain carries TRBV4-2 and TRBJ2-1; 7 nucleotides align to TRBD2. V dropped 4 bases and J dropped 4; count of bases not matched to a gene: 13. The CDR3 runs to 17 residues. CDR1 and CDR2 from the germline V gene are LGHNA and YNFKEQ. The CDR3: CASSRDLWLAVYNEQFF. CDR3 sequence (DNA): TGTGCCAGCAGCCGAGATCTCTGGCTAGCGGTTTACAATGAGCAGTTCTTC.

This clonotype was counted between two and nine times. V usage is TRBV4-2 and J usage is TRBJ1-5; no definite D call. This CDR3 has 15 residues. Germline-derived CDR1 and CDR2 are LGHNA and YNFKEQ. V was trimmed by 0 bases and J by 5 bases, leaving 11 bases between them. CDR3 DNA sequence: TGTGCCAGCAGCCAAGATAATACGGTGGATCAGCCCCAGCATTTT. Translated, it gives CASSQDNTVDQPQHF.

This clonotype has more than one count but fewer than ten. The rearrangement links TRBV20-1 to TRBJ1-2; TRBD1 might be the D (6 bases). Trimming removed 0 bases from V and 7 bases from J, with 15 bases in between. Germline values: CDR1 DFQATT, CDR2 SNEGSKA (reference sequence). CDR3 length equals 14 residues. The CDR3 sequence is CSARDWAYRVGYTF. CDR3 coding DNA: TGCAGTGCTAGAGATTGGGCGTACAGGGTTGGCTACACCTTC.

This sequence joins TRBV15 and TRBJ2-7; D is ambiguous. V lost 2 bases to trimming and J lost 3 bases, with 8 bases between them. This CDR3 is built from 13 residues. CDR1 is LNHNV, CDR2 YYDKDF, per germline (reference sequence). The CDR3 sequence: CATSRSSIYEQYF. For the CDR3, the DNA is TGTGCCACCAGCAGATCATCCATCTACGAGCAGTACTTC.

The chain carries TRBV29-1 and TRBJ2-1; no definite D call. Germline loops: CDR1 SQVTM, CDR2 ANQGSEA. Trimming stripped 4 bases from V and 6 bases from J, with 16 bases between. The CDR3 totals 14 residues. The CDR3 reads CSVGARVPSNEQFF. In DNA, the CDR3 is TGCAGCGTTGGGGCTCGGGTCCCTAGCAATGAGCAGTTCTTC.

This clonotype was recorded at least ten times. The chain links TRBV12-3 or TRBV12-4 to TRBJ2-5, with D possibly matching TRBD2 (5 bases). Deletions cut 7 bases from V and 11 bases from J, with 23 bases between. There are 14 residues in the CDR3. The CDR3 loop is CASTLGGGKGVQYF. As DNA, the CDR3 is TGTGCCAGCACCCTCGGTGGAGGTAAAGGAGTGCAGTACTTC.

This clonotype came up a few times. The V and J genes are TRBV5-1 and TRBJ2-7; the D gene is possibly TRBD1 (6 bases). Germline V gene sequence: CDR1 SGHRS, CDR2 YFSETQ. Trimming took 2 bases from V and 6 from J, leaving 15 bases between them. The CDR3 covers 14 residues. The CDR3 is CASSLKDRLSEQYF. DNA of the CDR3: TGCGCCAGCAGCTTAAAGGACAGACTGAGCGAGCAGTACTTC.

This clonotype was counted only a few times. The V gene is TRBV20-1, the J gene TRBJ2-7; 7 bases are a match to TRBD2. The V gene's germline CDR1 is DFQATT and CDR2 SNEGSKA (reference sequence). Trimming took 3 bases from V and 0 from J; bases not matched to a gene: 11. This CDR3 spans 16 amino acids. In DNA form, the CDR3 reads TGCAGTGCTAGTCGTCACGAGTCGGGAGGCTCCTACGAGCAGTACTTC. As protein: CSASRHESGGSYEQYF.

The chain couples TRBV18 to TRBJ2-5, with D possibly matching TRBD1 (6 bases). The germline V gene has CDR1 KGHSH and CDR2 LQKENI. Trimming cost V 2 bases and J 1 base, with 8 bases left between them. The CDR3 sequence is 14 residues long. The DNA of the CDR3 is TGTGCCAGCTCACCAAAGGGGGTCCAAGAGACCCAGTACTTC. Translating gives CASSPKGVQETQYF.

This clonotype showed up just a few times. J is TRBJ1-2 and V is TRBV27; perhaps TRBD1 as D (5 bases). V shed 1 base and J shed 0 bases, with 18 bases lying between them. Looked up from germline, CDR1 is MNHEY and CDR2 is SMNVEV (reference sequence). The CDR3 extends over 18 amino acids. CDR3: CASSLLGSGKGPNYGYTF. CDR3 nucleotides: TGTGCCAGCAGTTTATTGGGCTCGGGGAAGGGACCTAACTATGGCTACACCTTC.

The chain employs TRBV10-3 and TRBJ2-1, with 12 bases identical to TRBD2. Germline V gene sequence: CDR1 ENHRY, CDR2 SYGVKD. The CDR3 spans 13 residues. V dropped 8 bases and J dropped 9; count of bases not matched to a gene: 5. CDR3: CAIGLAGYTEQFF. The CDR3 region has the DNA TGTGCCATCGGACTAGCGGGGTATACTGAGCAGTTCTTC.

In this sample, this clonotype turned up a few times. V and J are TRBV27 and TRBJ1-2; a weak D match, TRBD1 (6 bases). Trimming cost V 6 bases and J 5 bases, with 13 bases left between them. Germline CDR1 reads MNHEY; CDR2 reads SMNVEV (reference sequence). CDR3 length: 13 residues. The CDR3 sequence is CASSRQVEYGYTF. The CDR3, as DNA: TGTGCCAGCAGCCGACAGGTCGAATATGGCTACACCTTC.

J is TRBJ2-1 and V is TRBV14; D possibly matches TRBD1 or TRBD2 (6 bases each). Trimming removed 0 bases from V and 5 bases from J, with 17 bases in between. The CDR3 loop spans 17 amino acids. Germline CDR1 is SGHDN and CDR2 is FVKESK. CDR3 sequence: CASSQDWGAVRNNEQFF. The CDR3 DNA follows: TGTGCCAGCAGCCAAGATTGGGGGGCCGTTAGAAACAATGAGCAGTTCTTC.

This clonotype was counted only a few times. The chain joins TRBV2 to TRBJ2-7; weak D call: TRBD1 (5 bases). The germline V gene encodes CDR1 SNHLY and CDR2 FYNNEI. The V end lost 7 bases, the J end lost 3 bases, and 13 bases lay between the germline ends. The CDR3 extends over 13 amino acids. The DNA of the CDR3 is TGTGCCAGCACTGGGAACAGGAACTACGAGCAGTACTTC. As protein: CASTGNRNYEQYF.

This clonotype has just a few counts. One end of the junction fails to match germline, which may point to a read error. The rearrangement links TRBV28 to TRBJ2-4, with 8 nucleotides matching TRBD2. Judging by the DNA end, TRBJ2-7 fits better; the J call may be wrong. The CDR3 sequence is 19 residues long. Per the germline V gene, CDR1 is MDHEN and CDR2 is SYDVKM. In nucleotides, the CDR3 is TGTGCCAGCAGTCCCCCTTTACTAGCGGCCTCCACCCGCTCCCACGAGCAGTACTTC. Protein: CASSPPLLAASTRSHEQYF.

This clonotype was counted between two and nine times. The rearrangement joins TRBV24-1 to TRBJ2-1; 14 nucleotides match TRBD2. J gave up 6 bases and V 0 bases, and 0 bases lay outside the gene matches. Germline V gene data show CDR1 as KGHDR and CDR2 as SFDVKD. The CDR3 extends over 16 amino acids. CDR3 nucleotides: TGTGCCACCAGTGATTTGGGGACTAGCGGGAGCAATGAGCAGTTCTTC. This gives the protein CATSDLGTSGSNEQFF.

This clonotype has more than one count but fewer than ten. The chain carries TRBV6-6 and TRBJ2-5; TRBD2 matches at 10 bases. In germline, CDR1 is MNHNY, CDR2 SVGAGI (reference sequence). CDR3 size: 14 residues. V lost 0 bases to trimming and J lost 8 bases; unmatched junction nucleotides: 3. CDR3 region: CASSYSGLAATQYF. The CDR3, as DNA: TGTGCCAGCAGTTACTCAGGACTAGCGGCAACCCAGTACTTC.

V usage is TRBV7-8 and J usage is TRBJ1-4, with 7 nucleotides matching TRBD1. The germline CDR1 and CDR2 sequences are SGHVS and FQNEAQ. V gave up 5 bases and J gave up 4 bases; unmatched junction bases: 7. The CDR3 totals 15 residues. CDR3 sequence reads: CASSTGQAYNEKLFF. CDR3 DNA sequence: TGTGCCAGCAGCACCGGACAGGCCTATAATGAAAAACTGTTTTTT.

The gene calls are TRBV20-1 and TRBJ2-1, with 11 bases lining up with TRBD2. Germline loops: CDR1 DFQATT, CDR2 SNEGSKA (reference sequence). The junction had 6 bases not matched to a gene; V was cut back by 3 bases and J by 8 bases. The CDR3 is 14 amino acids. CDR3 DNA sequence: TGCAGTGCTAGTTCCGGGACTAGCGGTGATGAGCAGTTCTTC. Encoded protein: CSASSGTSGDEQFF.

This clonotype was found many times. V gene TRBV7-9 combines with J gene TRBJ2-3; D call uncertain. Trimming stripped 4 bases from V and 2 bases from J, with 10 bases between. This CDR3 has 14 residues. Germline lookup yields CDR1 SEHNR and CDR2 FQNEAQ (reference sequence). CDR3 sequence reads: CASSWVKTTDTQYF. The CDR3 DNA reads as TGTGCCAGCAGCTGGGTTAAAACCACAGATACGCAGTATTTT.

CDR3 protein: CASSFSRLGVEQYF. The CDR3 coding sequence is TGTGCCAGCAGTTTCTCGAGACTAGGAGTCGAGCAGTACTTC. This chain joins TRBV28 and TRBJ2-5; D is possibly TRBD2 (6 bases). The J call may be in error: the DNA end matches TRBJ2-7 better. The germline V gene has CDR1 MDHEN and CDR2 SYDVKM. The CDR3 sequence is 14 residues long.

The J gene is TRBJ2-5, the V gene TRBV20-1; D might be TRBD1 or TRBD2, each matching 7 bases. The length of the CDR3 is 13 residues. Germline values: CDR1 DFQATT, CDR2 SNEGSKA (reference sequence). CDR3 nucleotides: TGCAGGGGGGGGAGAGGGGGCGGTGAGACCCAGTACTTC. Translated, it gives CRGGRGGGETQYF.